Shown below are 20 T cell receptor beta chains from a single sample sequenced in a study of CD8 T cells in ankylosing spondylitis. General study points: Blood of patients with ankylosing spondylitis appeared to be characterized by a TCR beta motif of eight highly homologous variants.

TCRdb re-derived calls from the 5' RACE reads in MiXCR, one entry per CDR3 protein. The sample lists a few hundred thousand distinct CDR3 sequences, more than 9.5% seen once, with over 6.5% in the top ten. These receptors have no identified antigens. The specimen was blood, either unsorted or a sorted T cell fraction (not recorded which). These receptors were collected from a male donor with ankylosing spondylitis.

This clonotype has just a few counts. The rearrangement joins TRBV11-2 to TRBJ2-1; D tentatively fits TRBD1 or TRBD2 (5 bases each). The CDR3 loop spans 14 amino acids. Trimming stripped 5 bases from V and 8 bases from J, with 16 bases between. Germline CDR1 and CDR2: SGHAT and FQNNGV. The CDR3 sequence is CASSPSGGRDEQFF. The CDR3 bases are TGTGCCAGCAGCCCTAGTGGGGGTAGGGATGAGCAGTTCTTC.

There are a few counts of this clonotype. This CDR3 is CASRPATTGGSGYGYTF. The CDR3 nucleotides read TGTGCCAGCAGGCCCGCGACCACAGGGGGATCGGGCTATGGCTACACCTTC. The rearrangement links TRBV7-9 to TRBJ1-2; TRBD1 matches at 8 bases. There are 17 residues in the CDR3. CDR1 and CDR2 (germline): SEHNR, FQNEAQ (reference sequence). V shed 6 bases and J 4 bases; nucleotides not matched to a gene: 16.

This clonotype turned up a few times. The rearrangement joins TRBV15 to TRBJ2-1, with 13 nucleotides matching TRBD2. The germline V gene has CDR1 LNHNV and CDR2 YYDKDF (reference sequence). The V gene end was trimmed by 0 bases and the J gene end by 1 base; junction bases not matched to a gene: 6. The CDR3 is 19 amino acids. Here the CDR3 DNA reads TGTGCCACCAGCAGAGATCGGACTAGCGGGAGAGGATCCTACAATGAGCAGTTCTTC. This sequence encodes CATSRDRTSGRGSYNEQFF.

DNA for the CDR3: TGCGCCAGCAGCCAAGATCCTATGGACAGGGAGTACACCGGGGAGCTGTTTTTT. This translates into CASSQDPMDREYTGELFF. This chain connects TRBV4-1 to TRBJ2-2; 8 bases are shared with TRBD1. Germline CDR1 and CDR2: MGHRA and YSYEKL. The CDR3 runs 18 residues. With 0 bases clipped from V and 3 bases from J, the junction kept 9 bases outside the gene matches.

Worth noting for this clonotype: Germline is not matched at one junction end, which may reflect a read error. The chain joins TRBV2 to TRBJ1-5, with TRBD1 identical over 7 bases. CDR1 and CDR2 (germline): SNHLY, FYNNEI. CDR3 length: 15 residues. The CDR3 DNA follows: TGTGCCAGCAGTTATCCGGGACAGAGGGATCAACCCCAGCATTTT. It is translated as CASSYPGQRDQPQHF. The full variable domain, completed using reference TRBV2 and TRBJ1-5, is EPEVTQTPSHQVTQMGQEVILRCVPISNHLYFYWYRQILGQKVEFLVSFYNNEISEKSEIFDDQFSVERPDGSNFTLKIRSTKLEDSAMYFCASSYPGQRDQPQHFGDGTRLSIL.

This clonotype was recorded many times. The chain couples TRBV4-2 to TRBJ2-3, with TRBD2 matching 13 bases. The germline V gene has CDR1 LGHNA and CDR2 YNFKEQ. The CDR3 is made up of 19 amino acids. With V trimmed by 1 base and J by 6 bases, 13 bases remained unmatched. The CDR3 nucleotides read TGTGCCAGCAGCCAAGCCCTCGCGGTAAGACTAGCGGGAGGTGATACGCAGTATTTT. Translation gives CASSQALAVRLAGGDTQYF.

J is TRBJ1-6 and V is TRBV3-1; possible D gene TRBD1, 5 bases. Looked up from germline, CDR1 is LGHDT and CDR2 is YNNKEL (reference sequence). The germline V and J ends were trimmed by 1 base and 0 bases, with 10 bases remaining between them. This CDR3 contains 17 residues. The CDR3 loop reads CASSQAAGRSYNSPLHF. CDR3 sequence (DNA): TGTGCCAGCAGCCAAGCTGCAGGGCGCTCCTATAATTCACCCCTCCACTTT.

Ten or more counts support this clonotype. The chain links TRBV12-3 or TRBV12-4 to TRBJ2-7; 10 bases agree with TRBD2. V shed 6 bases and J 4 bases; nucleotides not matched to a gene: 6. The CDR3 contains 14 residues. The CDR3 DNA is TGTGCCAGCAGGCTAGCGGGAGTTCGGTACGAGCAGTACTTC. Its protein is CASRLAGVRYEQYF.

J is TRBJ2-1 and V is TRBV24-1; D gene uncertain. V was trimmed by 4 bases and J by 4 bases, leaving 16 bases between them. The germline CDR1 and CDR2 sequences are KGHDR and SFDVKD. There are 16 residues in the CDR3. The CDR3 sequence is CATSDTAENHYNEQFF. Written as DNA, the CDR3 is TGTGCCACCAGTGACACCGCGGAGAACCATTACAATGAGCAGTTCTTC.

This clonotype was detected a few times. The chain recombines TRBV11-3 with TRBJ2-5; D not resolved. The CDR3 contains 13 residues. The V and J ends lost 2 bases and 5 bases respectively, with 9 bases between them. Germline CDR1 is SGHNT and CDR2 is YENEEA. The CDR3 DNA is TGTGCCAGCAGCTTAAAGGGAAGGGAGACCCAGTACTTC. Protein: CASSLKGRETQYF.

The V gene is TRBV5-4, the J gene TRBJ1-4, with D possibly matching TRBD1 (6 bases). This CDR3 region has 16 residues. Trimming took off 0 bases at V and 8 bases at J, with 17 bases between the two ends. Germline V gene sequence: CDR1 SGHNT, CDR2 YYREEE (reference sequence). CDR3 loop: CASSLDIGGAGEKLFF. CDR3 bases: TGTGCCAGCAGCTTGGACATCGGGGGCGCTGGGGAAAAACTGTTTTTT.

V usage is TRBV2 and J usage is TRBJ2-2, with D possibly called TRBD1 or TRBD2 (5 bases each). The CDR3 totals 15 residues. Trimming removed 6 bases at V and 4 bases at J, with 15 bases between. Germline values: CDR1 SNHLY, CDR2 FYNNEI. The CDR3 is CASSGTARFTGELFF. CDR3 DNA sequence: TGTGCCAGCAGCGGGACCGCTCGGTTCACCGGGGAGCTGTTTTTT. The whole variable domain, filled in from reference TRBV2 and TRBJ2-2, reads EPEVTQTPSHQVTQMGQEVILRCVPISNHLYFYWYRQILGQKVEFLVSFYNNEISEKSEIFDDQFSVERPDGSNFTLKIRSTKLEDSAMYFCASSGTARFTGELFFGEGSRLTVL.

This clonotype has at least ten counts. The V call is TRBV5-1, the J call TRBJ1-4, with D possibly being TRBD1 (6 bases). The germline gives CDR1 SGHRS, CDR2 YFSETQ. The CDR3 spans 15 residues. The V gene lost 4 bases and the J gene lost 0 bases, with 10 bases spanning the gap. This chain's CDR3 is CASSGEGATNEKLFF. For the CDR3, the DNA is TGCGCCAGCAGCGGAGAGGGGGCAACTAATGAAAAACTGTTTTTT.

V gene TRBV6-5 combines with J gene TRBJ2-2; D gene ambiguous. The CDR3 has 13 residues. The V end lost 2 bases, the J end lost 7 bases, and 8 bases lay between the germline ends. CDR1 and CDR2 from the germline V gene are MNHEY and SVGAGI. The CDR3 loop is CASSYHNGGELFF. CDR3 coding DNA: TGTGCCAGCAGTTACCATAACGGCGGGGAGCTGTTTTTT.

The chain has TRBV18 and TRBJ2-5; D remains ambiguous. Trimming pared 5 bases from V and 2 bases from J, leaving 12 bases between. The CDR3 is 14 residues long. CDR1 is KGHSH, CDR2 LQKENI, per germline. CDR3 in DNA: TGTGCCAGCTCATACAGCCATTCTCAAGAGACCCAGTACTTC. Translation gives CASSYSHSQETQYF.

This clonotype was observed a few times. The chain is built from TRBV29-1 and TRBJ1-5; the D is unclear. Per germline, CDR1 SQVTM and CDR2 ANQGSEA. Trimming removed 6 bases from V and 1 base from J, with 7 bases in between. The CDR3 covers 12 residues. The CDR3 spells CSVGASNQPQHF. CDR3 nucleotides: TGCAGCGTGGGCGCAAGCAATCAGCCCCAGCATTTT.

The V and J genes are TRBV11-2 and TRBJ2-7, with 10 bases matching TRBD2. Germline assignment: CDR1 SGHAT and CDR2 FQNNGV. V lost 1 base to trimming and J lost 0 bases; unmatched junction nucleotides: 6. The CDR3 runs 17 residues. The CDR3 here is CASSLGPTSGISYEQYF. The CDR3 nucleotides are TGTGCCAGCAGCTTAGGCCCCACTAGCGGGATCTCCTACGAGCAGTACTTC.

This clonotype was recorded at least ten times. The chain carries TRBV25-1 and TRBJ1-6; no definite D call. Germline CDR1 reads MGHDK; CDR2 reads SYGVNS. There are 14 residues in the CDR3. Trimming left V 6 bases short and J 0 bases short, with 6 bases between. The CDR3 reads CASRRSSYNSPLHF. In DNA form, the CDR3 reads TGTGCCAGCAGACGGAGCTCCTATAATTCACCCCTCCACTTT.

This clonotype has only a few counts. The rearrangement joins TRBV5-1 to TRBJ2-7, with D unresolved. The CDR3 loop spans 14 amino acids. Trimming removed 0 bases at V and 7 bases at J, with 14 bases between. In germline, CDR1 is SGHRS, CDR2 YFSETQ. This chain's CDR3 is CASSLEDGSREQYF. CDR3 in DNA: TGCGCCAGCAGCTTGGAGGACGGCTCGAGGGAGCAGTACTTC.

This clonotype was counted between two and nine times. Being one base from a much bigger clone, this may be a read error. V usage is TRBV7-9 and J usage is TRBJ1-1; no clear D. From germline, CDR1 is SEHNR and CDR2 FQNEAQ (reference sequence). There are 11 residues in the CDR3. Trimming removed 2 bases from V and 3 bases from J, with 1 base in between. The CDR3 DNA reads as TGTGCCAGCAGCTTATACACTGAAGCTTTCTTT. It is translated as CASSLYTEAFF. Full variable domain (outside the CDR3, taken from reference TRBV7-9 and TRBJ1-1): DTGVSQNPRHKITKRGQNVTFRCDPISEHNRLYWYRQTLGQGPEFLTYFQNEAQLEKSRLLSDRFSAERPKGSFSTLEIQRTEQGDSAMYLCASSLYTEAFFGQGTRLTVV.